This T cell receptor beta chain was obtained from a study of T cells in Graves' hyperthyroidism and ophthalmopathy. This clonotype was seen only a few times. Antigen: not known. Study-wide results and limits: Within blood appeared most thyroid clonotypes that had expanded above 0.001.

Germline-derived CDR1 and CDR2 are SGHRS and YFSETQ. The CDR3 covers 15 residues. V was trimmed by 5 bases and J by 1 base, leaving 15 bases between them. A lack of ophthalmopathy progression within 18 months defined stable Graves' hyperthyroidism. Disease duration under 2 months; hyperthyroidism patients were aged 18 to 65. Those patients with uncontrolled infection, other autoimmune disease, pregnancy or lactation were excluded. Researchers took RNA transcripts and amplified the TCR beta CDR3 regions from them. First-round RT-PCR with HTBI primers amplified the TCR CDR3 region. MiXCR, applied by TCRdb to the multiplex PCR reads, yields one record per CDR3 protein. This table holds hundreds of thousands of distinct CDR3 sequences, 15% to 18% found once.

The material sequenced was blood. The V and J genes are TRBV5-1 and TRBJ1-1, with D hard to call. The TCR sequence derives from a woman younger than 30 with Graves' hyperthyroidism. The CDR3 DNA follows: TGCGCCAGCAGTTATTCCGCCAGGACGAACACTGAAGCTTTCTTT. Protein product: CASSYSARTNTEAFF.